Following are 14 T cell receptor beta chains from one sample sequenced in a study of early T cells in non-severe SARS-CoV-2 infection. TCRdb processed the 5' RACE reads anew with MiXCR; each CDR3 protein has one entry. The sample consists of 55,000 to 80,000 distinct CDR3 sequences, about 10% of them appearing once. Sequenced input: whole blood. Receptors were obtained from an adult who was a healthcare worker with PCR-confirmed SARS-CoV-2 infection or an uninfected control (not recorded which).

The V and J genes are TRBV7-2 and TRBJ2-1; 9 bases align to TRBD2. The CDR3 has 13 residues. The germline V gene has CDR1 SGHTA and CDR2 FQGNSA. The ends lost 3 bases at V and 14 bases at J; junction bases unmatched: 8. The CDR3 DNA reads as TGTGCCAGCAGCTTCGAGCGGGGGGCCCAGAAGTTCTTC. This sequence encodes CASSFERGAQKFF.

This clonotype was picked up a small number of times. In nucleotides, the CDR3 is TGTGCCAGCAGCTTGTATGGGACAGGGGCTGGAAACACCATATATTTT. This gives the protein CASSLYGTGAGNTIYF. The J gene is TRBJ1-3, the V gene TRBV5-5, with 10 bases lining up with TRBD1. Germline CDR1 and CDR2: SGHKS and YYEKEE (reference sequence). This CDR3 region has 16 residues. The V and J ends lost 1 base and 2 bases, in that order; junction bases with no gene match: 3.

CDR3 protein: CASSDPTGPSYEQYF. The DNA of the CDR3 is TGTGCCAGCAGCGATCCGACAGGTCCCTCCTACGAGCAGTACTTC. This chain uses TRBV27 with TRBJ2-7; tentative D call: TRBD1 (6 bases). The CDR3 length is 15 residues. Deletions cut 6 bases from V and 0 bases from J, with 15 bases between. CDR1 is MNHEY, CDR2 SMNVEV, per germline (reference sequence).

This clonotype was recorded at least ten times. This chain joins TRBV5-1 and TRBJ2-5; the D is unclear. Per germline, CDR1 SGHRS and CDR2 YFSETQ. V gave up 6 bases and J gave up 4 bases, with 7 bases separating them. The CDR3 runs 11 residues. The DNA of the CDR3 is TGCGCCAGCAAAGAAAGAGAGACCCAGTACTTC. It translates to CASKERETQYF. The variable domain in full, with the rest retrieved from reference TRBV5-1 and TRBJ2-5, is KAGVTQTPRYLIKTRGQQVTLSCSPISGHRSVSWYQQTPGQGLQFLFEYFSETQRNKGNFPGRFSGRQFSNSRSEMNVSTLELGDSALYLCASKERETQYFGPGTRLLVL.

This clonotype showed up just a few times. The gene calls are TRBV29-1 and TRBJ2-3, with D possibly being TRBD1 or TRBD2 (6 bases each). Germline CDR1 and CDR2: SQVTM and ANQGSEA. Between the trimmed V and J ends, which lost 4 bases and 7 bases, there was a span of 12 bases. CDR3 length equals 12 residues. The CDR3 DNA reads TGCAGCGTTGGTGAGGGGGGATATACGCAGTATTTT. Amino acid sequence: CSVGEGGYTQYF.

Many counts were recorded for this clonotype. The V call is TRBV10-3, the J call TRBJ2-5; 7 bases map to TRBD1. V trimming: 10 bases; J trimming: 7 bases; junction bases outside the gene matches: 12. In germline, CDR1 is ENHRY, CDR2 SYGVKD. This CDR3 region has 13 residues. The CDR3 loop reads CATAIDRDGTQYF. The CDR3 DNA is TGTGCCACCGCGATAGACAGGGACGGGACCCAGTACTTC.

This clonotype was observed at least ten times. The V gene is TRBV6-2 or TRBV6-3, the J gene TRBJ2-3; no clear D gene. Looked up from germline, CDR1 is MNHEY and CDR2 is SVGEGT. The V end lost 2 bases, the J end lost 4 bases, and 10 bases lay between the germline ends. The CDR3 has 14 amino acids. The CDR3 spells CASSYRLRSDTQYF. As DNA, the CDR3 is TGTGCCAGCAGTTACAGGCTACGGTCAGATACGCAGTATTTT.

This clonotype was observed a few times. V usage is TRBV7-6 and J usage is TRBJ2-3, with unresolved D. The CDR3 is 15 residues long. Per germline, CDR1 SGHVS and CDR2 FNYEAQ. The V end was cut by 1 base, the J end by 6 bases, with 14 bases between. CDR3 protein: CASSLEPLFRDTQYF. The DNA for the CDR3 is TGTGCCAGCAGCTTAGAGCCCCTCTTCAGGGATACGCAGTATTTT. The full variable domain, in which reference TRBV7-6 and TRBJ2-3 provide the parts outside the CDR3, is GAGVSQSPRYKVTKRGQDVALRCDPISGHVSLYWYRQALGQGPEFLTYFNYEAQQDKSGLPNDRFSAERPEGSISTLTIQRTEQRDSAMYRCASSLEPLFRDTQYFGPGTRLTVL.

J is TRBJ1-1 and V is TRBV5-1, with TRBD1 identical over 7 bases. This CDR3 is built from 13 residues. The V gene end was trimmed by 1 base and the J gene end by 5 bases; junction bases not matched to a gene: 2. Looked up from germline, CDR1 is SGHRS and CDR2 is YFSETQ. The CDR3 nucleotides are TGCGCCAGCAGCTTGAAGGGGGCGACTGAAGCTTTCTTT. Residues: CASSLKGATEAFF.

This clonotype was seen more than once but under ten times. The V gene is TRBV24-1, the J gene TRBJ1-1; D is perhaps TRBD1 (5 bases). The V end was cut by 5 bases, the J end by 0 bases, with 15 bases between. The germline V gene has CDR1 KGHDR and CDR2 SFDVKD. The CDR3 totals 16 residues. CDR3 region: CATSVNRGLMNTEAFF. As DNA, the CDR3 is TGTGCCACCAGTGTCAACCGGGGCCTAATGAACACTGAAGCTTTCTTT.

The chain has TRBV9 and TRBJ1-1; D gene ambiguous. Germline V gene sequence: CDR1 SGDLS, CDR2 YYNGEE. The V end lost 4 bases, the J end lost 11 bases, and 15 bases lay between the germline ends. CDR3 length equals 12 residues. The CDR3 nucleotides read TGTGCCAGCAGCCCGCGGGAGGGCGGCGCTTTCTTT. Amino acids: CASSPREGGAFF.

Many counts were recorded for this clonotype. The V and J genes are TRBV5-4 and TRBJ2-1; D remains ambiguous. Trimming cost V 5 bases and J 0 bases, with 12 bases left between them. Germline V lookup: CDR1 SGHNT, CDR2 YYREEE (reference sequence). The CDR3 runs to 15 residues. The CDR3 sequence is CASRGLQSSYNEQFF. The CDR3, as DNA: TGTGCCAGCAGGGGCCTACAGAGCTCCTACAATGAGCAGTTCTTC.

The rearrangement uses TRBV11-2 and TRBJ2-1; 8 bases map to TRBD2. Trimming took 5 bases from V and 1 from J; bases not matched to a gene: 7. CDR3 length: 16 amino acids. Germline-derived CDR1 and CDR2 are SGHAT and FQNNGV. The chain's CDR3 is CASSTGGAGSYNEQFF. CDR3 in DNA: TGTGCCAGCAGCACCGGGGGGGCCGGGTCCTACAATGAGCAGTTCTTC.

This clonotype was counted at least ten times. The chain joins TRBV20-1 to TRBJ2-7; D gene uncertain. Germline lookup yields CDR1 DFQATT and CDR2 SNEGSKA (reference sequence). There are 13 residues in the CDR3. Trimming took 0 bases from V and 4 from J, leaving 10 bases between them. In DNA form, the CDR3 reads TGCAGTGCTAGAGAACAAGGGCCTTACGAGCAGTACTTC. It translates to CSAREQGPYEQYF.